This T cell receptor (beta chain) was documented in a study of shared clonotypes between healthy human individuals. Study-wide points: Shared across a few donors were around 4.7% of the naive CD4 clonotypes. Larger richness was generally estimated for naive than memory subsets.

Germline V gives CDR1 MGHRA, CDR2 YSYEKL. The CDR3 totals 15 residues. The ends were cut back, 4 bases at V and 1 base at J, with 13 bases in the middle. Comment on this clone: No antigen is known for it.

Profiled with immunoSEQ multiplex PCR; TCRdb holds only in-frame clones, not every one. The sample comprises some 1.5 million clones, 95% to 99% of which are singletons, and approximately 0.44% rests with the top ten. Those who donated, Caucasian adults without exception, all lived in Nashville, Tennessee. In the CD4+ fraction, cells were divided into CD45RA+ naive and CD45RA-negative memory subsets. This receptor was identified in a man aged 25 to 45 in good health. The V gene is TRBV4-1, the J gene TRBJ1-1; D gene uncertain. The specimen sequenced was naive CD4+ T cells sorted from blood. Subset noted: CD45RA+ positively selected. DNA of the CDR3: TGCGCCAGCAGCCGGCTTGAGCTGACGAACACTGAAGCTTTCTTT. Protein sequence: CASSRLELTNTEAFF.